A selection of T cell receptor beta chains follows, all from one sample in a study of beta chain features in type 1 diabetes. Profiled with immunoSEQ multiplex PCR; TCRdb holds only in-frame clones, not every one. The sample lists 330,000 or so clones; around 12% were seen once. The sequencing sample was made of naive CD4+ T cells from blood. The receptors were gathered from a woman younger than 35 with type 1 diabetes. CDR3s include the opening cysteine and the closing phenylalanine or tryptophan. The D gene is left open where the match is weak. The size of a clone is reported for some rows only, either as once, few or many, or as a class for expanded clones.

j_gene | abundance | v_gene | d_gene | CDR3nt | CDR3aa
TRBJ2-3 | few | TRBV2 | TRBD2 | TGTGCCAGCTTAGATGGGCTAGCGGGGCCCGCGGATACGCAGTATTTT | CASLDGLAGPADTQYF
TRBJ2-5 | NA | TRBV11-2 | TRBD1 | TGTGCCAGCAGCCACCCGGGACAGGGGTCGGGAGAGACCCAGTACTTC | CASSHPGQGSGETQYF
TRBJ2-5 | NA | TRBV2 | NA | TGTGCCAGCAGTGCACAAGAGACCCAGTACTTC | CASSAQETQYF
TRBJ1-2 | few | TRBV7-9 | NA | TGTGCCAGCACAGAAGGGGATGGCTACACCTTC | CASTEGDGYTF
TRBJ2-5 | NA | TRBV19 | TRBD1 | TGTGCCAGTAGTACCAGCCGGGACAGGCGAGGAGAGACCCAGTACTTC | CASSTSRDRRGETQYF
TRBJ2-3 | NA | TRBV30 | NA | TGTGCCTGGGATCCCGGTACCACAGATACGCAGTATTTT | CAWDPGTTDTQYF
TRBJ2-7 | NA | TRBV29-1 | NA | TGCAGCGTTCACCTGGCGGGGGAGCAGTACTTC | CSVHLAGEQYF
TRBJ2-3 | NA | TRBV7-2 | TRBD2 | TGTGCCAGCAGCTTAGGCGCGGGAGCGGATACGCAGTATTTT | CASSLGAGADTQYF
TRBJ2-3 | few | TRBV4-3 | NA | TGCGCCAGCAGCCAAGAGTATGCCTCGGAGACGCAGTATTTT | CASSQEYASETQYF
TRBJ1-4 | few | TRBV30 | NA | TGTGCCTGGCTCTCTGCAGGGCTTGGGGAAACTAATGAAAAACTGTTTTTT | CAWLSAGLGETNEKLFF